This TCR beta chain emerged from a study of T cell repertoires in cytomegalovirus infection. Across the whole study: Use of recently identified HLA-C-restricted and well-studied HLA-B-restricted CMV epitopes was part of the study. Matching HLA type, along with CMV infection, was indicated by public TCR beta signatures.

Comment on this clonotype: Antigen: not known.

TCRdb ran MiXCR on the reads and lists one entry per CDR3 protein. The sample yields tens of thousands of distinct CDR3 sequences, less than 20% seen once. Study-wide results and caveats: HLA-C-restricted CMV clonotypes gave the most frequent clonotype in two of eight donors. Carriage of CMV together with the relevant HLA was identifiable through cumulative public TCR beta family frequency.

Germline CDR1 and CDR2: SGHVS and FNYEAQ. The CDR3 has 12 amino acids. Trimming removed 5 bases from V and 7 bases from J; junction bases left unmatched: 1. Sample: CD8+ T cells from cultured PBMCs, taken from culture after CMV antigen stimulation. The chain links TRBV7-6 to TRBJ2-1, with 8 bases matching TRBD1. The source of this sequence is a human donor in good health (CMV status not recorded). Some clones in this sample may be carry-over from other donors' samples. The CDR3 DNA reads TGTGCCAGCAGCACAGGGGGGAATGAGCAGTTCTTC. This gives the protein CASSTGGNEQFF.